This T cell receptor (beta chain) was identified during a study of neurological immune-mediated disorders. Study observations and caveats: Phylogenetic grouping assigned the repertoires of 18 of 34 multiple sclerosis patients to a single related-CDR3 cluster, representing a possible signature. The multiple sclerosis repertoire cluster lacked an association with any feature, whether clinical or MRI. There were no CDR3 amino acid sequences shared by expanded clones across subjects, a result suggesting private repertoires in all groups.

This clonotype has a count of ten or more. The antigen is not known. The limits of the CDR3 on the DNA are not certain, so only TCRdb's listed CDR3 is given. As for the cDNA, it was generated by 5'RACE with 10-nucleotide random UMIs. TCRdb ran MiXCR on the 5' RACE reads and lists one entry per CDR3 protein. Of roughly 60,000 distinct CDR3 sequences in the sample, 3.5% were seen once. The CDR3 spans 13 amino acids, including both terminal residues. Sequenced input: PBMCs. V and J are TRBV12-3 or TRBV12-4 and TRBJ2-1. This receptor was taken from a young woman with multiple sclerosis. CDR3: CASSFLAANEQFF.